The T cell receptor (beta chain) under discussion was sequenced for a study of shared clonotypes between healthy human individuals. In this sample, this clone turned up a few times. All of the donors resided in Nashville, Tennessee, and each was a Caucasian adult. Trimming left V 5 bases short and J 4 bases short, with 17 bases between. Germline-derived CDR1 and CDR2 are SGHTA and FQGTGA. The CDR3 sequence is 15 residues long. Genomic DNA of each subset was evenly split across several immunoSEQ plates. Produced via immunoSEQ multiplex PCR; TCRdb's table is partial and in-frame only. The sample lists 490,000 or so clones, approximately 80% occurring once.

The TCR comes from a woman aged 40 to 55 in good health. Some clones in this sample may be carry-over from other donors' samples. The specimen sequenced was PBMCs. This rearrangement joins TRBV7-3 to TRBJ2-5; D not certain. CDR3 bases: TGTGCCAGCAGCCCGACCGAAAATCCCTCAGAGACCCAGTACTTC. Its protein is CASSPTENPSETQYF.